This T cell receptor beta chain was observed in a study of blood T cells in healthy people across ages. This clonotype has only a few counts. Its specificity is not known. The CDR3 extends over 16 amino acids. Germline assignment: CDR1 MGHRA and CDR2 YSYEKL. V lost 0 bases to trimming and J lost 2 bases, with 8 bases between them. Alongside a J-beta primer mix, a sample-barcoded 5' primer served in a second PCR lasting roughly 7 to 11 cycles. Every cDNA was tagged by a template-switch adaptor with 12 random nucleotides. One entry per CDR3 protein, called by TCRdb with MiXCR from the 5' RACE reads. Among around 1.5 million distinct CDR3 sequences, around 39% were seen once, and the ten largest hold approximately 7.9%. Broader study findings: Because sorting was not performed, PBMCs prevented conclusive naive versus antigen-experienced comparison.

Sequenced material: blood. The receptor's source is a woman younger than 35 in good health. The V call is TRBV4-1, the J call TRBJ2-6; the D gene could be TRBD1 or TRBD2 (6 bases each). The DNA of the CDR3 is TGCGCCAGCAGCCAAGATGGGGGGCCTGGGGCCAACGTCCTGACTTTC. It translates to CASSQDGGPGANVLTF.